The rows below give T cell receptor beta chains drawn from one sample of a study of cytotoxic CD8 clonotypes in ibrutinib-treated CLL. Sequencing was performed with immunoSEQ multiplex PCR; in TCRdb, only in-frame clones are kept and a portion is missing. The table lists more than 70,000 clones, roughly three quarters of them singletons, with about 4.4% in the top ten. This specimen was PBMCs, taken after 12 months of ibrutinib treatment. The origin of the receptors is a human donor with chronic lymphocytic leukemia. Each CDR3 is given without its conserved first and last residue. The order of the fields is V gene, J gene, CDR3 protein.

>TRBV7-2|TRBJ2-6
ASSFRGAGANVLT
>TRBV7-6|TRBJ2-5
ASSSRPPTGLETQY
>TRBV7-3|TRBJ2-1
ASSLTGDSLGEQF
>TRBV5-1|TRBJ1-1
ASTPGGAGVTEAF
>TRBV6-6|TRBJ1-1
ASSRQGGTEAF
>TRBV15|TRBJ2-2
ATSRDHSGGPVGELF
>TRBV13|TRBJ2-3
ASSSGGGSSHSTDTQY
>TRBV19|TRBJ1-6
ASTLRPYGNSPLH
>TRBV11-2|TRBJ2-1
ASSLDRGSGKEQF
>TRBV5-1|TRBJ1-5
ASSRQVDQPQH
>TRBV7-8|TRBJ1-4
ASSFGIANEKLF
>TRBV29-1|TRBJ2-5
AEKGAQETQY
>TRBV7-9|TRBJ1-4
ASSPLESPTNEKLF
>TRBV6-6|TRBJ1-1
ASSLGTGTEAF
>TRBV28|TRBJ2-7
ASRRDRGLSYEQY
>TRBV19|TRBJ1-4
ASSPSSGWGEKLF
>TRBV5-1|TRBJ1-4
ASSFANEKLF
>TRBV13|TRBJ1-6
ASSLGGGRNSPLH
>TRBV10-3|TRBJ2-2
AITPDMGLGTGELF
>TRBV13|TRBJ2-7
ASSSDGSYEQY
>TRBV5-6|TRBJ2-5
ASSSGAGNRRETQY
>TRBV6-1|TRBJ1-1
ASILGTEAF
>TRBV10-3|TRBJ2-7
AMKRGQGYEQY
>TRBV6-5|TRBJ2-7
ASSYSAGGSYEQY
>TRBV19|TRBJ2-7
ASSMLAGRSYEQY
>TRBV6-1|TRBJ1-1
ASSEQGHMNTEAF
>TRBV28|TRBJ2-3
ATGGPTDTQY
>TRBV5-1|TRBJ2-3
ASSPARLTSLTDTQY
>TRBV7-2|TRBJ2-5
ASSRNKGGETQY
>TRBV10-3|TRBJ2-1
AISGVFAGASDEQF
>TRBV30|TRBJ1-6
AWSGVTGGSPLH
>TRBV5-1|TRBJ1-2
ASSGRGQGPPDGYT
>TRBV5-6|TRBJ1-2
ASSLGRLNYGYT
>TRBV28|TRBJ2-5
ASSPTGTSGQETQY
>TRBV14|TRBJ1-5
ASSFGSSGPQH
>TRBV7-3|TRBJ1-3
ASSLGGGTSGNTIY
>TRBV28|TRBJ2-7
ASSLIWTGPGLAGGDSYEQY
>TRBV7-9|TRBJ2-3
ASSPLDTQY
>TRBV7-8|TRBJ2-7
ASSTGTGGAYEQY
>TRBV29-1|TRBJ1-2
SVEGREVRGYT
>TRBV28|TRBJ1-2
ASSYLGYT
>TRBV9|TRBJ2-2
ASARTGGPGELF
>TRBV7-6|TRBJ2-7
ASSPLTSGGTYEQY
>TRBV9|TRBJ1-1
ASSVPRQGVSTEAF
>TRBV27|TRBJ2-1
ASGARAGRINEQF
>TRBV9|TRBJ1-5
ASSVGGNTDQPQH
>TRBV7-3|TRBJ1-5
ASSLVADQPQH
>TRBV7-9|TRBJ2-2
ASSLGGFTGELF